This T cell receptor (beta chain) stems from a study of brain T cells in children with intractable seizures. With respect to this clone: Its antigen remains unidentified.

The protocol was immunoSEQ multiplex PCR, while the TCRdb copy is restricted to in-frame clones and leaves out a portion. The sample consists of roughly 80,000 clones, roughly 89% of them appearing once. The study, taken as a whole, reports: HCMV serostatus was not known, and viral specificity came from CDR3 similarity only. Clones missing pre-surgery may reflect undersampling of that blood sample.

The sequenced cases were selected for having the highest brain T cell transcript signatures. Pre-surgery treatment included at least one anti-epileptic drug. Germline V lookup: CDR1 LGHNA, CDR2 YNFKEQ. The V gene lost 4 bases and the J gene lost 7 bases, with 13 bases spanning the gap. This CDR3 contains 14 residues. The specimen comprised peripheral blood, sampled at surgery. This chain uses TRBV4-2 with TRBJ1-4; D uncertain. The clonotype originates from a girl aged 2-10 years with Rasmussen encephalitis and intractable seizures. The CDR3 coding sequence is TGTGCCAGCAGCCCGAGAGTAGACGGTGAAAAACTGTTTTTT. Translated: CASSPRVDGEKLFF.